The clone carrying this T cell receptor beta chain appeared a single time. Per the germline V gene, CDR1 is SGHRS and CDR2 is YFSETQ. J lost 8 bases, V lost 0 bases, and 8 bases had no gene match. CDR3 length equals 16 residues. These data come from a study of shared clonotypes between healthy human individuals. Profiled with immunoSEQ multiplex PCR; TCRdb holds only in-frame clones, not every one. The data hold roughly 400,000 clones, with approximately 96% observed a single time. This sequence originates from a man under 40 in good health. V and J are TRBV5-1 and TRBJ2-2; 9 bases are a match to TRBD2. The sequencing input was memory CD8+ T cells sorted from blood. Described subset: CD45RO+ cells pooled with CCR7-negative TemRA cells. The CDR3 protein is CASSLVASGNHGELFF. The CDR3 region has the DNA TGCGCCAGCAGCTTGGTGGCTAGCGGGAACCATGGGGAGCTGTTTTTT.